One and the same sample provided the 13 T cell receptor beta chains below, sequenced in a study of T cell responses to AZD1222 COVID-19 vaccine. The method was immunoSEQ multiplex PCR; TCRdb's version includes in-frame clones alone and lacks a portion of them. The sample holds over 100,000 clones; around nine tenths are singletons and the top ten take about 3.1%. The sequences come from peripheral blood, collected 28 days after the second dose of the MenACWY control vaccine. These receptors were collected from an adult who received the MenACWY meningococcal vaccine as a control.

V and J are TRBV11-1 and TRBJ1-4; D call uncertain. The CDR3 length is 15 residues. Per germline, CDR1 SGHAT and CDR2 FQDESV (reference sequence). Trimming left V 1 base short and J 4 bases short, with 10 bases between. CDR3 coding DNA: TGTGCCAGCAGCTTAGGCGTCAGCAGTAATGAAAAACTGTTTTTT. Its protein product is CASSLGVSSNEKLFF.

The chain links TRBV27 to TRBJ2-3; 8 nucleotides align to TRBD2. This CDR3 contains 15 residues. CDR1 and CDR2 from the germline V gene are MNHEY and SMNVEV (reference sequence). The trim removed 5 bases at V and 7 bases at J, leaving 11 bases unmatched. CDR3 sequence: CASSGLSGGLYTQYF. Here the CDR3 DNA reads TGTGCCAGCAGTGGCTTGAGCGGGGGTTTATATACGCAGTATTTT.

The V call is TRBV29-1, the J call TRBJ1-4; D is unresolved. Germline V lookup: CDR1 SQVTM, CDR2 ANQGSEA. Trimming removed 0 bases from V and 0 bases from J, with 11 bases in between. The CDR3 is 16 residues long. CDR3 DNA sequence: TGCAGCGTTGAAGATCGAGAATCCGCAACTAATGAAAAACTGTTTTTT. This gives the protein CSVEDRESATNEKLFF.

The rearrangement links TRBV24-1 to TRBJ1-2, with 9 bases matching TRBD1. Germline CDR1 is KGHDR and CDR2 is SFDVKD. The CDR3 runs to 19 residues. V trimming: 2 bases; J trimming: 0 bases; junction bases outside the gene matches: 12. CDR3 protein: CATSDSAVGGQGANYGYTF. The CDR3, as DNA: TGTGCCACCAGTGATTCGGCTGTCGGGGGACAGGGAGCTAACTATGGCTACACCTTC.

The rearrangement uses TRBV5-4 and TRBJ1-2; no clear D. The CDR3 runs to 14 residues. V lost 2 bases and J lost 6, with 14 bases in between. Germline CDR1 reads SGHNT; CDR2 reads YYREEE (reference sequence). In DNA, the CDR3 is TGTGCCAGCAGCTTAAGGCACAGCCTTAATGGCTACACCTTC. Its protein is CASSLRHSLNGYTF.

This sequence joins TRBV10-3 and TRBJ1-1, with TRBD1 matching 7 bases. This CDR3 region has 15 residues. V was pared by 3 bases and J by 2 bases, with 6 bases of the junction left unmatched. CDR1 and CDR2 from the germline V gene are ENHRY and SYGVKD. CDR3 region: CAISDAGTANTEAFF. Here the CDR3 DNA reads TGTGCCATCAGTGATGCCGGGACAGCTAACACTGAAGCTTTCTTT.

This chain connects TRBV7-8 to TRBJ1-1; unclear D gene. Germline-derived CDR1 and CDR2 are SGHVS and FQNEAQ. Deletions cut 2 bases from V and 1 base from J, with 8 bases between. The CDR3 covers 14 residues. The CDR3, as DNA: TGTGCCAGCAGCTTACACGGTGGGAACACTGAAGCTTTCTTT. Protein sequence: CASSLHGGNTEAFF.

CDR3 sequence: CASRLFSGGTGELFF. In nucleotides, the CDR3 is TGTGCCAGCAGATTGTTTAGCGGGGGTACCGGGGAGCTGTTTTTT. The chain has TRBV7-3 and TRBJ2-2, with 9 positions matching TRBD2. With V trimmed by 6 bases and J by 5 bases, 7 bases remained unmatched. Germline CDR1 reads SGHTA; CDR2 reads FQGTGA. This CDR3 has 15 amino acids.

V usage is TRBV6-5 and J usage is TRBJ2-5, with no clear D. The CDR3 contains 13 residues. V was clipped by 5 bases and J by 5 bases, with 12 bases between them. Germline-derived CDR1 and CDR2 are MNHEY and SVGAGI. This CDR3 reads CASSRTRRETQYF. The DNA for the CDR3 is TGTGCCAGCAGTCGTACACGGCGGGAGACCCAGTACTTC.

This clone was seen a single time. The chain joins TRBV6-5 to TRBJ2-7, with TRBD2 matching over 7 bases. J was trimmed by 2 bases and V by 6 bases; bases with no gene match: 10. The germline CDR1 and CDR2 sequences are MNHEY and SVGAGI. The CDR3 covers 15 residues. This CDR3 is CASRATSPTAYEQYF. The CDR3 DNA reads TGTGCCAGCAGGGCGACTAGCCCGACGGCCTACGAGCAGTACTTC.

This clone occurred once. Written as DNA, the CDR3 is TGTGCCAGCAGCTTCGAAAGAGCCGGGGAGCAGTACTTC. It specifies CASSFERAGEQYF. This sequence joins TRBV7-2 and TRBJ2-7; D is ambiguous. CDR1 is SGHTA, CDR2 FQGNSA, per germline. V shed 3 bases and J shed 7 bases, with 13 bases lying between them. The CDR3 runs 13 residues.

The chain links TRBV2 to TRBJ1-2; 10 nucleotides align to TRBD1. In germline, CDR1 is SNHLY, CDR2 FYNNEI. Trimming at V came to 1 base and at J to 2 bases, leaving 1 base not matched to a gene. This CDR3 has 15 amino acids. The CDR3 loop reads CASSEGQGANYGYTF. The CDR3 DNA is TGTGCCAGCAGTGAAGGACAGGGGGCAAACTATGGCTACACCTTC.

The rearrangement joins TRBV6-5 to TRBJ1-6, with a tentative D call TRBD1 (6 bases). V gave up 6 bases and J gave up 7 bases, with 7 bases separating them. The CDR3 sequence is 12 residues long. From germline, CDR1 is MNHEY and CDR2 SVGAGI. CDR3 sequence: CASSTGNSPLHF. CDR3 bases: TGTGCCAGCAGCACAGGGAATTCACCCCTCCACTTT.